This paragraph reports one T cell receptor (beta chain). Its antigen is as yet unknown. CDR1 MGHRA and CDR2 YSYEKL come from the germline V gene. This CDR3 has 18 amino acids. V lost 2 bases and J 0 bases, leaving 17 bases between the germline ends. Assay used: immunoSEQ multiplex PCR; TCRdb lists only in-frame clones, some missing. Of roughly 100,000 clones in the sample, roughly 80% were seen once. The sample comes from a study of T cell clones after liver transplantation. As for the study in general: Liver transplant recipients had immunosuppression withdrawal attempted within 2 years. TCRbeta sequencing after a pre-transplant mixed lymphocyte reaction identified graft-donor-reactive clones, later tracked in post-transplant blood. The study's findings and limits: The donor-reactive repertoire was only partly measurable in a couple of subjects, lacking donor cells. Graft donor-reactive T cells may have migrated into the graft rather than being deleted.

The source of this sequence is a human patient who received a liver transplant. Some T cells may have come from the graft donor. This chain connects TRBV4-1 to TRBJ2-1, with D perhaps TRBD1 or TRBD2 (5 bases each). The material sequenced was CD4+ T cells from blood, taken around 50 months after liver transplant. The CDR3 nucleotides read TGCGCCAGCAGCCAATTAGGTGCCGGGACCATCTCCTACAATGAGCAGTTCTTC. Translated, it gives CASSQLGAGTISYNEQFF.